This T cell receptor beta chain was captured by sequencing in a study of blood T cell repertoires in COVID-19. For the study at large: Sources were T cells, B-cell-depleted T cells, or PBMCs; the material itself was cDNA or gDNA.

Per the germline V gene, CDR1 is MDHEN and CDR2 is SYDVKM. The CDR3 contains 15 residues. V gave up 8 bases and J gave up 4 bases; unmatched junction bases: 14. Here immunoSEQ multiplex PCR was the method, and the copy in TCRdb shows in-frame clones only, minus some. The data hold roughly 89,000 clones, with 80% observed a single time. The rearrangement joins TRBV28 to TRBJ2-7, with 7 bases aligning to TRBD1. The specimen was peripheral blood. This clonotype was obtained from a woman between 65 and 79 years old with acute or convalescent COVID-19. CDR3 bases: TGTGCCAGCGCACACGGCCGGGGCAGGGGGTACGAGCAGTACTTC. Protein: CASAHGRGRGYEQYF. The full variable domain, completed using reference TRBV28 and TRBJ2-7, is DVKVTQSSRYLVKRTGEKVFLECVQDMDHENMFWYRQDPGLGLRLIYFSYDVKMKEKGDIPEGYSVSREKKERFSLILESASTNQTSMYLCASAHGRGRGYEQYFGPGTRLTVT.